The 30 T cell receptor beta chains below were found in one sample sequenced in a study of radiotherapy plus CTLA-4 blockade in lung cancer (dated by TCRdb to between 2017 and 2018). The library was built by means of the immunoSEQ multiplex PCR assay. TCRdb obtained this table from immuneACCESS and retained in-frame rearrangements with V and J assigned. These tables miss some clones; where compared with another copy, unresolved V genes account for less than half of the shortfall, and the remainder is unexplained. The sample records some 37,000 clones, 72% of which are singletons. The top ten clonotypes cover roughly a tenth of the sample. Specimen: peripheral blood, collected from a patient treated with radiotherapy plus ipilimumab. The receptors stem from a human donor with non-small cell lung cancer who had stable disease on radiotherapy plus ipilimumab.

The CDR3 DNA reads TGTGCCAGCAGCTTAGATTGGGGACAGGGACAGCCCCAGCATTTT. Translating gives CASSLDWGQGQPQHF. This chain joins TRBV11-2 and TRBJ1-5; 9 positions match TRBD1. With 0 bases clipped from V and 7 bases from J, the junction kept 4 bases outside the gene matches. CDR3 length equals 15 residues. Germline-derived CDR1 and CDR2 are SGHAT and FQNNGV.

CDR3 residues: CASSQEGLGGIGYTF. CDR3 DNA sequence: TGCGCCAGCAGCCAAGAGGGTCTGGGGGGTATTGGCTACACCTTC. The chain recombines TRBV4-1 with TRBJ1-2, with D perhaps matching TRBD1 (5 bases). Germline V lookup: CDR1 MGHRA, CDR2 YSYEKL. The CDR3 totals 15 residues. V was clipped by 0 bases and J by 7 bases, with 15 bases between them.

This sequence joins TRBV5-1 and TRBJ1-2, with D possibly TRBD1 on 5 matching bases. V lost 2 bases, J lost 4 bases, and 9 bases lay in between. Per germline, CDR1 SGHRS and CDR2 YFSETQ. CDR3 length: 13 residues. CDR3 sequence: CASSFGGAYGYTF. DNA of the CDR3: TGCGCCAGCAGCTTTGGCGGGGCCTATGGCTACACCTTC.

This clone was picked up a small number of times. The genes are TRBV7-9 and TRBJ1-1, with 8 bases fitting TRBD1. Germline values: CDR1 SEHNR, CDR2 FQNEAQ (reference sequence). The ends lost 5 bases at V and 5 bases at J; junction bases unmatched: 16. The CDR3 contains 17 residues. CDR3 DNA: TGTGCCAGCAGCCGGGACAGGTTGGGACGTCGTGGTACTGAAGCTTTCTTT. It specifies CASSRDRLGRRGTEAFF. The full variable domain, completed using reference TRBV7-9 and TRBJ1-1, is DTGVSQNPRHKITKRGQNVTFRCDPISEHNRLYWYRQTLGQGPEFLTYFQNEAQLEKSRLLSDRFSAERPKGSFSTLEIQRTEQGDSAMYLCASSRDRLGRRGTEAFFGQGTRLTVV.

This clone was picked up a small number of times. The chain couples TRBV30 to TRBJ2-7, with D tentatively TRBD1 (6 bases). The CDR3 is 12 amino acids. Germline CDR1 reads GTSNPN; CDR2 reads SVGIG (reference sequence). Trimming cost V 5 bases and J 5 bases, with 13 bases left between them. CDR3 nucleotides: TGTGCCTGGGGACAGCTAACGGACGAGCAGTACTTC. Translating it yields CAWGQLTDEQYF.

A remark on this clone: The junction differs from germline at one of its ends, possibly a read error. The rearrangement uses TRBV7-9 and TRBJ1-2, with 8 positions matching TRBD1. The CDR3 totals 16 residues. Germline values: CDR1 SEHNR, CDR2 FQNEAQ (reference sequence). CDR3 amino acids: CASSPEQGAVTLSFLF. CDR3 coding DNA: TGTGCCAGCAGCCCGGAGCAGGGGGCCGTTACTTTGTCTTTTCTCTTC.

The chain joins TRBV6-6 to TRBJ1-6; D is ambiguous. V lost 1 base to trimming and J lost 6 bases, with 7 bases between them. CDR3 length: 14 amino acids. Germline assignment: CDR1 MNHNY and CDR2 SVGAGI (reference sequence). CDR3 bases: TGTGCCAGCAGTTACTTCCCGGTTAATTCACCCCTCCACTTT. Translated, it gives CASSYFPVNSPLHF.

This clone was found a few times. The rearrangement links TRBV10-3 to TRBJ2-5; TRBD2 is a possible D gene (7 bases). CDR3 length equals 14 residues. V lost 5 bases, J lost 5 bases, and 15 bases lay in between. Per germline, CDR1 ENHRY and CDR2 SYGVKD. For the CDR3, the DNA is TGTGCCATCAGTCCCTCGGGGGGCTGGGAGACCCAGTACTTC. Its translation is CAISPSGGWETQYF.

The chain carries TRBV9 and TRBJ2-7; 15 bases are a match to TRBD2. V shed 3 bases and J 2 bases; nucleotides not matched to a gene: 6. The CDR3 consists of 17 residues. Germline CDR1 reads SGDLS; CDR2 reads YYNGEE. CDR3 amino acids: CASSAVGLAGGTYEQYF. The DNA of the CDR3 is TGTGCCAGCAGCGCAGTGGGACTAGCGGGGGGAACCTACGAGCAGTACTTC.

The chain is built from TRBV4-3 and TRBJ2-1; TRBD2 matches at 8 bases. Per germline, CDR1 LGHNA and CDR2 YSLEER. The CDR3 is 18 residues long. V shed 0 bases, J shed 0 bases, and the junction held 7 bases outside the gene matches. CDR3 in DNA: TGCGCCAGCAGCCAAGAGTTAGAGCGGGGGAGCTCCTACAATGAGCAGTTCTTC. Amino acids: CASSQELERGSSYNEQFF.

This clone was seen more than once but under ten times. The genes are TRBV5-1 and TRBJ1-1, with 7 bases aligning to TRBD1. This CDR3 has 15 residues. The germline gives CDR1 SGHRS, CDR2 YFSETQ. Germline trimming cut 5 bases from V and 5 bases from J; bases unmatched to any gene: 12. CDR3 sequence: CASSPDRTLGTEAFF. CDR3 bases: TGCGCCAGCAGTCCGGACAGGACCTTAGGGACTGAAGCTTTCTTT.

V is TRBV6-6 and J is TRBJ1-5; TRBD1 aligns across 7 bases. Trimming removed 4 bases from V and 5 bases from J; junction bases left unmatched: 8. The CDR3 contains 15 residues. From germline, CDR1 is MNHNY and CDR2 SVGAGI (reference sequence). The CDR3 coding sequence is TGTGCCAGCAGTTCTTTCGACAGGGTGGATCAGCCCCAGCATTTT. Translating it yields CASSSFDRVDQPQHF.

The chain carries TRBV19 and TRBJ2-7; D is possibly TRBD1 (6 bases). In germline, CDR1 is LNHDA, CDR2 SQIVND (reference sequence). This CDR3 comprises 14 residues. V was clipped by 6 bases and J by 5 bases, with 17 bases between them. The CDR3 here is CASRRSGPGDEQYF. In DNA, the CDR3 is TGTGCCAGTAGGCGCTCTGGCCCAGGGGACGAGCAGTACTTC. Full variable domain (missing parts from reference TRBV19 and TRBJ2-7): DGGITQSPKYLFRKEGQNVTLSCEQNLNHDAMYWYRQDPGQGLRLIYYSQIVNDFQKGDIAEGYSVSREKKESFPLTVTSAQKNPTAFYLCASRRSGPGDEQYFGPGTRLTVT.

The chain joins TRBV29-1 to TRBJ2-5; tentatively, D is TRBD1 (5 bases). The V end was cut by 8 bases, the J end by 1 base, with 11 bases between. There are 12 residues in the CDR3. Germline V gene data show CDR1 as SQVTM and CDR2 as ANQGSEA. CDR3 sequence: CSTRQSQETQYF. The CDR3 nucleotides read TGCAGCACCCGACAGAGCCAAGAGACCCAGTACTTC.

There are a few counts of this clone. The chain carries TRBV6-5 and TRBJ2-7; possible D gene TRBD1, 6 bases. The CDR3 runs to 13 residues. The germline V gene encodes CDR1 MNHEY and CDR2 SVGAGI. V was trimmed by 2 bases and J by 1 base, leaving 6 bases between them. CDR3 coding DNA: TGTGCCAGCAGTTACAGGGGGTCCTACGAGCAGTACTTC. Encoded protein: CASSYRGSYEQYF.

The V and J genes are TRBV6-1 and TRBJ2-7; possible D gene TRBD1, 5 bases. The CDR3 sequence is 15 residues long. V was cut by 7 bases and J by 0 bases, with 16 bases left in between. Germline CDR1 reads MNHNS; CDR2 reads SASEGT. CDR3 in DNA: TGTGCCAGCATCCCTGGGGCACCTCACTCCTACGAGCAGTACTTC. Translated: CASIPGAPHSYEQYF.

The chain combines TRBV19 with TRBJ2-7, with TRBD1 identical over 9 bases. J gave up 5 bases and V 2 bases, and 7 bases lay outside the gene matches. The CDR3 runs to 15 residues. The germline V gene has CDR1 LNHDA and CDR2 SQIVND (reference sequence). Here the CDR3 reads CASSITGGSGNEQYF. DNA of the CDR3: TGTGCCAGTAGTATAACAGGGGGCAGCGGGAACGAGCAGTACTTC.

This chain links TRBV19 with TRBJ1-2; D is unresolved. The CDR3 runs 14 residues. V shed 5 bases and J shed 3 bases, with 13 bases lying between them. The V gene's germline CDR1 is LNHDA and CDR2 SQIVND (reference sequence). The DNA for the CDR3 is TGTGCCAGTAGTTCAGGCCGTAGTGACTATGGCTACACCTTC. This codes for CASSSGRSDYGYTF. The full variable domain, rest sourced from reference TRBV19 and TRBJ1-2, is DGGITQSPKYLFRKEGQNVTLSCEQNLNHDAMYWYRQDPGQGLRLIYYSQIVNDFQKGDIAEGYSVSREKKESFPLTVTSAQKNPTAFYLCASSSGRSDYGYTFGSGTRLTVV.

The chain joins TRBV9 to TRBJ1-6; TRBD1 might be the D (5 bases). V was pared by 5 bases and J by 7 bases, with 19 bases between. Germline CDR1 and CDR2: SGDLS and YYNGEE. CDR3 size: 16 residues. The CDR3 sequence is CASSARPGTNNSPLHF. The CDR3 nucleotides read TGTGCCAGCAGTGCCCGCCCCGGGACTAACAATTCACCCCTCCACTTT.

This chain joins TRBV9 and TRBJ2-7; possible D gene TRBD1, 5 bases. Trimming removed 3 bases from V and 1 base from J, with 8 bases in between. The length of the CDR3 is 13 residues. CDR1 and CDR2 (germline): SGDLS, YYNGEE. CDR3 DNA sequence: TGTGCCAGCAGCGCCTCAGGGTCCTACGAGCAGTACTTC. Translating gives CASSASGSYEQYF.

The chain links TRBV19 to TRBJ1-3; 7 nucleotides agree with TRBD1. V trimming: 5 bases; J trimming: 2 bases; junction bases outside the gene matches: 3. This CDR3 is built from 14 residues. Germline V gives CDR1 LNHDA, CDR2 SQIVND (reference sequence). CDR3 loop: CASSPTGTGNTIYF. CDR3 nucleotide sequence: TGTGCCAGTAGTCCGACAGGGACTGGAAACACCATATATTTT.

This clone was seen just once. Here the CDR3 reads CASSFRDFAFF. The CDR3 coding sequence is TGTGCCAGCAGTTTCCGGGACTTCGCGTTCTTC. The rearrangement uses TRBV6-6 and TRBJ2-1, with D perhaps matching TRBD2 (6 bases). This CDR3 has 11 amino acids. Per the germline V gene, CDR1 is MNHNY and CDR2 is SVGAGI (reference sequence). Trimming pared 4 bases from V and 15 bases from J, leaving 13 bases between.

The CDR3 reads CASSGQHQETQYF. The CDR3 coding sequence is TGTGCCAGCTCCGGACAGCACCAAGAGACCCAGTACTTC. The rearrangement uses TRBV6-1 and TRBJ2-5, with D possibly being TRBD1 (6 bases). The CDR3 is 13 amino acids. From germline, CDR1 is MNHNS and CDR2 SASEGT. V gave up 8 bases and J gave up 0 bases, with 10 bases separating them.

This clone has only a few counts. The genes are TRBV28 and TRBJ2-5; TRBD1 matches 9 bases. The DNA end is more similar to TRBJ2-7, so the J call may be wrong. The CDR3 is 15 amino acids. CDR1 MDHEN and CDR2 SYDVKM come from the germline V gene. CDR3 protein: CASRPGQGRPYEQYF. CDR3 in DNA: TGTGCCAGCAGACCGGGACAGGGAAGGCCCTACGAGCAGTACTTC.

The gene calls are TRBV5-1 and TRBJ2-3; D is undetermined. Germline CDR1 and CDR2: SGHRS and YFSETQ. Trimming stripped 2 bases from V and 2 bases from J, with 9 bases between. CDR3 length equals 14 residues. The CDR3 sequence is CASSFSPPTDTQYF. In nucleotides, the CDR3 is TGCGCCAGCAGCTTCTCCCCTCCCACAGATACGCAGTATTTT.

J is TRBJ2-2 and V is TRBV30; 7 positions agree with TRBD1. Trimming removed 3 bases from V and 3 bases from J; junction bases left unmatched: 1. CDR1 is GTSNPN and CDR2 is SVGIG in the germline V gene (reference sequence). This CDR3 has 13 amino acids. The CDR3 DNA sequence: TGTGCCTGGAGCAGGGGGTACACCGGGGAGCTGTTTTTT. Translating it yields CAWSRGYTGELFF.

This chain connects TRBV10-3 to TRBJ1-5, with D hard to call. The CDR3 sequence is 15 residues long. CDR1 ENHRY and CDR2 SYGVKD come from the germline V gene. Deletions cut 3 bases from V and 0 bases from J, with 9 bases between. The CDR3: CAISDSVYSNQPQHF. CDR3 nucleotide sequence: TGTGCCATCAGTGACAGTGTATATAGCAATCAGCCCCAGCATTTT.

This clone was detected a few times. CDR3 in amino acids: CAWSPGGTPRETQYF. CDR3 nucleotides: TGTGCCTGGAGCCCGGGGGGAACACCGCGGGAGACCCAGTACTTC. J is TRBJ2-5 and V is TRBV30; 7 positions match TRBD2. Germline V lookup: CDR1 GTSNPN, CDR2 SVGIG (reference sequence). After removal of 3 bases from V and 5 bases from J, the junction contained 12 bases not matched to a gene. The CDR3 consists of 15 residues.

This chain joins TRBV28 and TRBJ1-1, with TRBD1 as a possible D gene (6 bases). CDR3 size: 13 residues. V shed 7 bases and J shed 0 bases, with 9 bases lying between them. Germline CDR1 reads MDHEN; CDR2 reads SYDVKM. CDR3 residues: CASKDSLNTEAFF. The CDR3 DNA reads as TGTGCCAGCAAGGACAGCCTGAACACTGAAGCTTTCTTT.

A few counts support this clone. The chain uses TRBV6-1 and TRBJ1-5; 9 nucleotides match TRBD1. CDR3 size: 15 residues. V lost 6 bases, J lost 4 bases, and 7 bases stayed unmatched. Germline CDR1 is MNHNS and CDR2 is SASEGT. DNA of the CDR3: TGTGCCAGCAGACAGGACAGGGGAGATAATCAGCCCCAGCATTTT. Protein: CASRQDRGDNQPQHF.